These T cell receptor beta chains were read from a single sample in a study of T cell responses to AZD1222 COVID-19 vaccine. Profiling relied on immunoSEQ multiplex PCR, and the TCRdb table lists in-frame clones only, not all of them. The sample carries roughly 160,000 clones, roughly 92% recorded once. The source was peripheral blood, collected on day 0 of AZD1222 vaccination. The receptor source for this set is an adult in good health. The CDR3 runs from the conserved cysteine through the conserved F or W. The D gene is left open where the match is weak. The size entry is marked missing in some rows and otherwise reads once, few, many or a size class.

j_gene: TRBJ2-6; v_gene: TRBV7-2; d_gene: -; abundance: once; CDR3aa: CASSLRHSGANVLTF; CDR3nt: TGTGCCAGCAGCCTACGACACTCTGGGGCCAACGTCCTGACTTTC
j_gene: TRBJ2-7; v_gene: TRBV5-1; d_gene: -; abundance: -; CDR3aa: CASSLIPPSGYSYEQYF; CDR3nt: TGCGCCAGCAGCTTAATCCCGCCCTCGGGGTACTCCTACGAGCAGTACTTC
j_gene: TRBJ1-1; v_gene: TRBV27; d_gene: TRBD1; abundance: -; CDR3aa: CASSLWTGSTEAFF; CDR3nt: TGTGCCAGCAGTTTGTGGACAGGGAGCACTGAAGCTTTCTTT
j_gene: TRBJ2-2; v_gene: TRBV4-1; d_gene: -; abundance: -; CDR3aa: CASSQAENTGELFF; CDR3nt: TGCGCCAGCAGCCAAGCAGAGAACACCGGGGAGCTGTTTTTT
j_gene: TRBJ1-5; v_gene: TRBV6-5; d_gene: -; abundance: -; CDR3aa: CASASGLSQPQHF; CDR3nt: TGTGCCAGCGCCAGTGGACTTAGTCAGCCCCAGCATTTT
j_gene: TRBJ2-7; v_gene: TRBV10-3; d_gene: -; abundance: -; CDR3aa: CAISESKGGTYEQYF; CDR3nt: TGTGCCATCAGTGAGTCTAAGGGGGGCACCTACGAGCAGTACTTC
j_gene: TRBJ1-5; v_gene: TRBV20-1; d_gene: -; abundance: -; CDR3aa: CSASFPNQPQHF; CDR3nt: TGCAGTGCTAGTTTCCCAAATCAGCCCCAGCATTTT
j_gene: TRBJ1-2; v_gene: TRBV24-1; d_gene: -; abundance: -; CDR3aa: CATSDLLRDTYGYTF; CDR3nt: TGTGCCACCAGTGATTTGCTCCGGGACACCTATGGCTACACCTTC
j_gene: TRBJ2-7; v_gene: TRBV11-2; d_gene: -; abundance: -; CDR3aa: CASSLGPTLEIYEQYF; CDR3nt: TGTGCCAGCAGCTTAGGCCCCACGCTCGAAATCTACGAGCAGTACTTC
j_gene: TRBJ1-2; v_gene: TRBV7-9; d_gene: -; abundance: -; CDR3aa: CASSPGRGPGVYGYTF; CDR3nt: TGTGCCAGCAGCCCAGGAAGGGGCCCCGGGGTCTATGGCTACACCTTC
j_gene: TRBJ1-3; v_gene: TRBV18; d_gene: -; abundance: -; CDR3aa: CASSPPQGQGNTIYF; CDR3nt: TGTGCCAGCTCACCACCCCAGGGCCAAGGAAACACCATATATTTT
j_gene: TRBJ2-7; v_gene: TRBV9; d_gene: -; abundance: -; CDR3aa: CASSPRTVSEQYF; CDR3nt: TGTGCCAGCAGCCCCCGGACTGTGTCCGAGCAGTACTTC
j_gene: TRBJ2-7; v_gene: TRBV10-3; d_gene: -; abundance: -; CDR3aa: CAIGRVEGEQYF; CDR3nt: TGTGCCATCGGCAGGGTAGAAGGCGAGCAGTACTTC
j_gene: TRBJ2-7; v_gene: TRBV19; d_gene: TRBD1; abundance: -; CDR3aa: CASSPDRGGEQYF; CDR3nt: TGTGCCAGTAGTCCTGACAGGGGGGGAGAGCAGTACTTC
j_gene: TRBJ2-5; v_gene: TRBV7-3; d_gene: -; abundance: -; CDR3aa: CASSVGVTAKQETQYF; CDR3nt: TGTGCCAGCAGTGTCGGGGTGACGGCAAAGCAAGAGACCCAGTACTTC
j_gene: TRBJ1-6; v_gene: TRBV30; d_gene: -; abundance: -; CDR3aa: CAWRSGDYNSPLHF; CDR3nt: TGTGCCTGGAGGTCAGGGGATTATAATTCACCCCTCCACTTT
j_gene: TRBJ2-4; v_gene: TRBV21-1; d_gene: -; abundance: -; CDR3aa: CASSRGVGNIQYF; CDR3nt: TGTGCCAGCAGCAGGGGGGTTGGAAACATTCAGTACTTC
j_gene: TRBJ2-7; v_gene: TRBV6-5; d_gene: TRBD2; abundance: -; CDR3aa: CASSYGTSGRYEQYF; CDR3nt: TGTGCCAGCAGTTACGGGACTAGCGGACGCTACGAGCAGTACTTC
j_gene: TRBJ2-7; v_gene: TRBV18; d_gene: -; abundance: -; CDR3aa: CASSPLSRDEQYF; CDR3nt: TGTGCCAGCTCACCCTTAAGCAGGGACGAGCAGTACTTC
j_gene: TRBJ2-7; v_gene: TRBV7-2; d_gene: -; abundance: -; CDR3aa: CASSLQPNGAYEQYF; CDR3nt: TGTGCCAGCAGCTTACAACCGAACGGAGCCTACGAGCAGTACTTC
j_gene: TRBJ1-1; v_gene: TRBV6-1; d_gene: TRBD1; abundance: -; CDR3aa: CASSGLWTGVMNTEAFF; CDR3nt: TGTGCCAGCAGTGGGTTATGGACAGGGGTCATGAACACTGAAGCTTTCTTT
j_gene: TRBJ2-7; v_gene: TRBV28; d_gene: TRBD2; abundance: -; CDR3aa: CASSSTLAGGYERYF; CDR3nt: TGTGCCAGCAGTTCGACCTTAGCGGGAGGCTACGAACGGTACTTC
j_gene: TRBJ1-3; v_gene: TRBV19; d_gene: TRBD1; abundance: once; CDR3aa: CASSKGQGWDSGNTIYF; CDR3nt: TGTGCCAGTAGTAAGGGACAGGGATGGGACTCTGGAAACACCATATATTTT
j_gene: TRBJ2-1; v_gene: TRBV6-2/TRBV6-3; d_gene: -; abundance: -; CDR3aa: CASSYPQGSAVF; CDR3nt: TGTGCCAGCAGTTACCCCCAGGGTAGCGCAGTCTTC
j_gene: TRBJ2-2; v_gene: TRBV7-9; d_gene: -; abundance: -; CDR3aa: CASSLESNTGELFF; CDR3nt: TGTGCCAGCAGCTTAGAATCGAACACCGGGGAGCTGTTTTTT
j_gene: TRBJ2-5; v_gene: TRBV28; d_gene: -; abundance: -; CDR3aa: CASSQGRRWETQYF; CDR3nt: TGTGCCAGCAGTCAAGGACGGAGGTGGGAGACCCAGTACTTC
j_gene: TRBJ1-2; v_gene: TRBV6-5; d_gene: -; abundance: -; CDR3aa: CASRVGGYGYTF; CDR3nt: TGTGCCAGCAGGGTCGGGGGGTATGGCTACACCTTC
j_gene: TRBJ2-1; v_gene: TRBV7-9; d_gene: TRBD2; abundance: -; CDR3aa: CASSPTSGSWTEQFF; CDR3nt: TGTGCCAGCAGCCCGACTAGCGGGAGTTGGACTGAGCAGTTCTTC
j_gene: TRBJ2-7; v_gene: TRBV20-1; d_gene: -; abundance: -; CDR3aa: CSASGSNSRYEQYF; CDR3nt: TGCAGTGCTAGTGGGAGCAACTCAAGATACGAGCAGTACTTC
j_gene: TRBJ1-2; v_gene: TRBV9; d_gene: TRBD1; abundance: -; CDR3aa: CASSPGTGPFSNYGYTF; CDR3nt: TGTGCCAGCAGCCCCGGGACAGGGCCATTCTCAAACTATGGCTACACCTTC
j_gene: TRBJ2-7; v_gene: TRBV27; d_gene: -; abundance: -; CDR3aa: CASSSDYYEQYF; CDR3nt: TGTGCCAGCAGTTCCGACTACTACGAGCAGTACTTC
j_gene: TRBJ1-2; v_gene: TRBV5-4; d_gene: -; abundance: -; CDR3aa: CASSSTNNYGYTF; CDR3nt: TGTGCCAGCAGCTCGACAAATAACTATGGCTACACCTTC
j_gene: TRBJ2-1; v_gene: TRBV5-5; d_gene: -; abundance: -; CDR3aa: CASSLAGPPYEQFF; CDR3nt: TGTGCCAGCAGCCTGGCGGGCCCGCCCTATGAGCAGTTCTTC
j_gene: TRBJ1-1; v_gene: TRBV4-1; d_gene: -; abundance: -; CDR3aa: CASSQGTEAFF; CDR3nt: TGCGCCAGCAGCCAAGGTACTGAAGCTTTCTTT
j_gene: TRBJ2-1; v_gene: TRBV20-1; d_gene: -; abundance: -; CDR3aa: CSASLPLLEDNEQFF; CDR3nt: TGCAGTGCTAGTCTTCCCTTACTCGAGGACAATGAGCAGTTCTTC
j_gene: TRBJ2-7; v_gene: TRBV6-5; d_gene: -; abundance: -; CDR3aa: CASSLQQGLEQYF; CDR3nt: TGTGCCAGCAGTTTGCAACAGGGACTCGAGCAGTACTTC
j_gene: TRBJ2-7; v_gene: TRBV14; d_gene: TRBD1; abundance: -; CDR3aa: CASSRGYRGTGTIEQYF; CDR3nt: TGTGCCAGCTCCCGCGGGTATAGGGGGACAGGGACTATCGAGCAGTACTTC
j_gene: TRBJ2-1; v_gene: TRBV5-1; d_gene: TRBD2; abundance: -; CDR3aa: CASSSERGSYNEQFF; CDR3nt: TGCGCCAGCAGCTCCGAGCGGGGCTCCTACAATGAGCAGTTCTTC
j_gene: TRBJ2-7; v_gene: TRBV18; d_gene: TRBD2; abundance: -; CDR3aa: CASSPGTSATYEQYF; CDR3nt: TGTGCCAGCTCACCCGGGACTAGCGCAACCTACGAGCAGTACTTC
j_gene: TRBJ2-1; v_gene: TRBV5-4; d_gene: -; abundance: -; CDR3aa: CASSVPDGIPNEQFF; CDR3nt: TGTGCCAGCAGCGTCCCTGACGGGATTCCCAATGAGCAGTTCTTC
j_gene: TRBJ2-4; v_gene: TRBV27; d_gene: -; abundance: -; CDR3aa: CASSPQGRNIQYF; CDR3nt: TGTGCCAGCAGTCCACAGGGGAGGAACATTCAGTACTTC
j_gene: TRBJ1-5; v_gene: TRBV30; d_gene: TRBD1; abundance: -; CDR3aa: CAWTGGFNQPQHF; CDR3nt: TGTGCCTGGACAGGGGGCTTCAATCAGCCCCAGCATTTT
j_gene: TRBJ2-7; v_gene: TRBV11-2; d_gene: -; abundance: -; CDR3aa: CASSLRTGTSYEQYF; CDR3nt: TGTGCCAGCAGCCTACGGACAGGGACTAGCTACGAGCAGTACTTC
j_gene: TRBJ2-7; v_gene: TRBV19; d_gene: -; abundance: -; CDR3aa: CASHNGGGAEQYF; CDR3nt: TGTGCCAGTCATAACGGTGGAGGAGCCGAGCAGTACTTC
j_gene: TRBJ1-5; v_gene: TRBV21-1; d_gene: -; abundance: -; CDR3aa: CASSNLEVGCSNQPQHF; CDR3nt: TGTGCCAGCAGCAACTTGGAGGTCGGATGTTCCAATCAGCCCCAGCATTTT
j_gene: TRBJ1-4; v_gene: TRBV2; d_gene: -; abundance: -; CDR3aa: CASSERSRGEKLFF; CDR3nt: TGTGCCAGCAGTGAAAGGAGCAGGGGTGAAAAACTGTTTTTT
j_gene: TRBJ2-3; v_gene: TRBV12-5; d_gene: TRBD2; abundance: -; CDR3aa: CASGHKFAGEADTQYF; CDR3nt: TGTGCTAGTGGACACAAGTTCGCGGGAGAGGCAGATACGCAGTATTTT
j_gene: TRBJ2-1; v_gene: TRBV7-9; d_gene: -; abundance: once; CDR3aa: CASGGSSYNEQFF; CDR3nt: TGTGCCAGCGGGGGGAGCTCCTACAATGAGCAGTTCTTC
j_gene: TRBJ1-2; v_gene: TRBV11-2; d_gene: TRBD1; abundance: once; CDR3aa: CASSHRQGGYTF; CDR3nt: TGTGCCAGCAGCCACCGACAGGGAGGCTACACCTTC
j_gene: TRBJ1-5; v_gene: TRBV27; d_gene: -; abundance: -; CDR3aa: CASSPDVQGNQPQHF; CDR3nt: TGTGCCAGCAGTCCGGACGTCCAGGGAAATCAGCCCCAGCATTTT
j_gene: TRBJ1-1; v_gene: TRBV6-5; d_gene: -; abundance: -; CDR3aa: CASSPKGNTEAFF; CDR3nt: TGTGCCAGCAGTCCGAAGGGGAACACTGAAGCTTTCTTT
j_gene: TRBJ1-2; v_gene: TRBV3-1/TRBV3-2; d_gene: TRBD1; abundance: -; CDR3aa: CASRRTGDDGYTF; CDR3nt: TGTGCCAGCAGACGGACAGGGGACGACGGCTACACCTTC
j_gene: TRBJ1-1; v_gene: TRBV7-9; d_gene: -; abundance: -; CDR3aa: CASSLEGRRDPEAFF; CDR3nt: TGTGCCAGCAGCTTAGAAGGGCGGAGGGACCCCGAAGCTTTCTTT
j_gene: TRBJ1-2; v_gene: TRBV12-3/TRBV12-4; d_gene: -; abundance: -; CDR3aa: CASRYREDGYTF; CDR3nt: TGTGCCAGCAGATATCGGGAGGATGGCTACACCTTC
j_gene: TRBJ2-3; v_gene: TRBV10-1; d_gene: -; abundance: once; CDR3aa: CASSSQWGRGDTDTQYF; CDR3nt: TGCGCCAGCAGTTCCCAGTGGGGACGAGGTGACACAGATACGCAGTATTTT